The subject of this entry is one T cell receptor beta chain. Its antigen remains unknown. This sample is drawn from a study of cytomegalovirus exposure and HLA in healthy donors. 60 Vbeta and 13 Jbeta primers were used in PCR. Produced via immunoSEQ multiplex PCR; TCRdb's table is partial and in-frame only. Of more than 150,000 clones in the sample, roughly 85% were seen once. Germline V gene lookup returns CDR1 SEHNR and CDR2 FQNEAQ (reference sequence). The CDR3 is 15 residues long. With V trimmed by 4 bases and J by 1 base, 3 bases remained unmatched. Study-level results: In a later analysis, DRB1 alleles had the most associated TCRs; HLA-C alleles the fewest. An analysis that came later showed most CMV-associated TCR beta chains appearing HLA-restricted.

The V call is TRBV7-9, the J call TRBJ2-7; 11 bases agree with TRBD1. This clonotype was sampled from a man aged 18 to 30 in good health and CMV-seropositive. The sample taken for sequencing was PBMCs. Here the CDR3 DNA reads TGTGCCAGCAGCTACCGGGACAGGGGGTCCTACGAGCAGTACTTC. It is translated as CASSYRDRGSYEQYF.